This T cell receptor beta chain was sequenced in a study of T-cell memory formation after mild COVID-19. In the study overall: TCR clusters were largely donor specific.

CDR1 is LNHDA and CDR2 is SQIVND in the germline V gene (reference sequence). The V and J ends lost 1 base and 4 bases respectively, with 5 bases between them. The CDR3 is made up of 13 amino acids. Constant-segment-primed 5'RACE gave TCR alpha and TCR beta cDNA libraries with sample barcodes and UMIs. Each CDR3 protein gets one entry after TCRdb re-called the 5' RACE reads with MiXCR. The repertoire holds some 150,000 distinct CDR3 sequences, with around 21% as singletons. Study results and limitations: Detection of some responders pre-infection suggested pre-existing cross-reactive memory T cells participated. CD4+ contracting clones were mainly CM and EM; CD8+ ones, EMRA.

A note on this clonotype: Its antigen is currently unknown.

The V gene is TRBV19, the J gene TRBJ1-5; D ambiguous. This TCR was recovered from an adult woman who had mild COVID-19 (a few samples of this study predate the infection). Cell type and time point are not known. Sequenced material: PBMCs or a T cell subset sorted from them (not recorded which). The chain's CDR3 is CASSIVENQPQHF. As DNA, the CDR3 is TGTGCCAGTAGTATAGTGGAAAATCAGCCCCAGCATTTT.